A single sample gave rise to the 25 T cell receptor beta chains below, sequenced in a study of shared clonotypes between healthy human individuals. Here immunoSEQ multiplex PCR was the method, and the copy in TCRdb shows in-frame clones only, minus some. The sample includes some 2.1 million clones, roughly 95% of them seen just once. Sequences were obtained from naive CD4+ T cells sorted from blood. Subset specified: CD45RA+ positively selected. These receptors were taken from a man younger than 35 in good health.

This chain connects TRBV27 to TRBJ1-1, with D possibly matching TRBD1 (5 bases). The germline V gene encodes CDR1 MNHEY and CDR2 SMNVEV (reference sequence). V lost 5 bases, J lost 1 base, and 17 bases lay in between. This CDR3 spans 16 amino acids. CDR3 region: CASSARPGRENTEAFF. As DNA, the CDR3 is TGTGCCAGCAGTGCCCGGCCGGGACGGGAGAACACTGAAGCTTTCTTT.

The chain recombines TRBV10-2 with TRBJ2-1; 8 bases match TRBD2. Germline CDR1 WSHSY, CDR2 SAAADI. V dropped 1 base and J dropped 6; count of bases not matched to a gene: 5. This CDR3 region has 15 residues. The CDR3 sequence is CASSEYGGGPNEQFF. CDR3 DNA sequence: TGCGCCAGCAGTGAGTACGGGGGGGGCCCCAATGAGCAGTTCTTC.

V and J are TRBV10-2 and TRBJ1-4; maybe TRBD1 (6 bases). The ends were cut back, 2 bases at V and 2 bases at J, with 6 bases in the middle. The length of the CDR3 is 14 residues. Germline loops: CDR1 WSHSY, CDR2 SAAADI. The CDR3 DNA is TGCGCCAGCAGTGAGCAGGGGACTAATGAAAAACTGTTTTTT. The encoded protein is CASSEQGTNEKLFF.

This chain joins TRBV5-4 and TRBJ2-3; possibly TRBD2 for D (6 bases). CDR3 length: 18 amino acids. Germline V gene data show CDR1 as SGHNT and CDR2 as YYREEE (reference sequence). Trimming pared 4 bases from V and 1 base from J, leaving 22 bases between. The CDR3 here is CASSPLGRSGGGTDTQYF. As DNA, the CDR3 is TGTGCCAGCAGCCCACTAGGTCGATCCGGAGGGGGCACAGATACGCAGTATTTT. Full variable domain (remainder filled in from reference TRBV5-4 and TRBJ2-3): ETGVTQSPTHLIKTRGQQVTLRCSSQSGHNTVSWYQQALGQGPQFIFQYYREEENGRGNFPPRFSGLQFPNYSSELNVNALELDDSALYLCASSPLGRSGGGTDTQYFGPGTRLTVL.

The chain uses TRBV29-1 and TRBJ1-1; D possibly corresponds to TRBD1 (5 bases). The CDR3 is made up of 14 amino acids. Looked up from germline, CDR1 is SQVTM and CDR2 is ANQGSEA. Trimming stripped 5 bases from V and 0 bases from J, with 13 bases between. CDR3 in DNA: TGCAGCGTTATTGGGAGGGGCATGAACACTGAAGCTTTCTTT. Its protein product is CSVIGRGMNTEAFF. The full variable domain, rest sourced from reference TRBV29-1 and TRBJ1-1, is SAVISQKPSRDICQRGTSLTIQCQVDSQVTMMFWYRQQPGQSLTLIATANQGSEATYESGFVIDKFPISRPNLTFSTLTVSNMSPEDSSIYLCSVIGRGMNTEAFFGQGTRLTVV.

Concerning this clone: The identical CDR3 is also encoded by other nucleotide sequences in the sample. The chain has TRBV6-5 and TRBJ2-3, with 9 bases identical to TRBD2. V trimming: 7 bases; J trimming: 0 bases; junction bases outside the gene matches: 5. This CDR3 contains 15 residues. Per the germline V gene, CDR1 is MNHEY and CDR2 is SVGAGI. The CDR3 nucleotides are TGTGCCAGCACCAGAACTAGCGGGAGCACAGATACGCAGTATTTT. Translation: CASTRTSGSTDTQYF.

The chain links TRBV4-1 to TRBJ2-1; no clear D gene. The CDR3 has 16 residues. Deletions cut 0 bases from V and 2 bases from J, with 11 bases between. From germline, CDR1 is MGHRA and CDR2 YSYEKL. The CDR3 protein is CASSQDRSATYNEQFF. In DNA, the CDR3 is TGCGCCAGCAGCCAAGATAGGAGCGCAACCTACAATGAGCAGTTCTTC.

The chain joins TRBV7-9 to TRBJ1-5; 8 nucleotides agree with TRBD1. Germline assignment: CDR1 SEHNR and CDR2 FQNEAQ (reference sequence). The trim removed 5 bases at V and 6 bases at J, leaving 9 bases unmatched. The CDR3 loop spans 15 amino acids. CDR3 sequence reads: CASSRSGGESQPQHF. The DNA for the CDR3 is TGTGCCAGCAGCCGGTCAGGGGGCGAGAGTCAGCCCCAGCATTTT.

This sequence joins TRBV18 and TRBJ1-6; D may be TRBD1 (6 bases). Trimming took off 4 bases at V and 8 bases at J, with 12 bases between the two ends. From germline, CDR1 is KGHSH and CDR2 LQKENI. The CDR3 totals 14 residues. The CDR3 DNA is TGTGCCAGCTCACTAACAGGGTTCGATTCACCCCTCCACTTT. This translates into CASSLTGFDSPLHF.

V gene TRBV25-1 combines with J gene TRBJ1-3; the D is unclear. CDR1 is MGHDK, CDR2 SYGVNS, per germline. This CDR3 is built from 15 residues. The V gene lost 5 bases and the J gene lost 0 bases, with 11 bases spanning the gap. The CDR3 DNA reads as TGTGCCAGCAGTAACACAGCAGCCTCTGGAAACACCATATATTTT. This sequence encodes CASSNTAASGNTIYF. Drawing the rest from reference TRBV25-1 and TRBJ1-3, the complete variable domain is EADIYQTPRYLVIGTGKKITLECSQTMGHDKMYWYQQDPGMELHLIHYSYGVNSTEKGDLSSESTVSRIRTEHFPLTLESARPSHTSQYLCASSNTAASGNTIYFGEGSWLTVV.

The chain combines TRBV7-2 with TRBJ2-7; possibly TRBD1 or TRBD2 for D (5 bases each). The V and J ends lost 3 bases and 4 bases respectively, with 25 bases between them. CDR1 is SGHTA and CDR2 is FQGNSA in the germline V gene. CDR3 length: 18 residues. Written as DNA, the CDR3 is TGTGCCAGCAGCTTTCGCTTGTTTGACAGTGCTTCGGGGTACGAGCAGTACTTC. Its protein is CASSFRLFDSASGYEQYF.

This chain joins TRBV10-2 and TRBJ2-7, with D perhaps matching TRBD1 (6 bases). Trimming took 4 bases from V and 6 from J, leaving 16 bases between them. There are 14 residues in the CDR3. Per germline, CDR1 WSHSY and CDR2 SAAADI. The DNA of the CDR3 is TGCGCCAGCAGTGGCCCACTACAGGGAACCGAGCAGTACTTC. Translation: CASSGPLQGTEQYF.

The DNA of the CDR3 is TGTGCCATCAGTGAAAACGTATATAGCAATCAGCCCCAGCATTTT. The encoded protein is CAISENVYSNQPQHF. The rearrangement links TRBV10-3 to TRBJ1-5; D is unclear. Trimming pared 3 bases from V and 0 bases from J, leaving 9 bases between. The CDR3 is 15 amino acids. Germline V CDR1 and CDR2: ENHRY, SYGVKD.

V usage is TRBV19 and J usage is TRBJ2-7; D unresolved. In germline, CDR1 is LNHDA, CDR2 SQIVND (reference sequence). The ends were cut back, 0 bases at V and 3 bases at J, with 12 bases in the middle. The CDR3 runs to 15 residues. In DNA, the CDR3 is TGTGCCAGTAGTATAGAAGCAAATAGTTTCTACGAGCAGTACTTC. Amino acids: CASSIEANSFYEQYF.

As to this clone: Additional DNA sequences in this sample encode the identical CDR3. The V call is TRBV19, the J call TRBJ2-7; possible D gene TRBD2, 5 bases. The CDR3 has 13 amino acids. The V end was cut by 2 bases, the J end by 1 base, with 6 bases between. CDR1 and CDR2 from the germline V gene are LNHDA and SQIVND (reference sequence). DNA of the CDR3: TGTGCCAGTAGTATAACGGGGTCCTACGAGCAGTACTTC. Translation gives CASSITGSYEQYF.

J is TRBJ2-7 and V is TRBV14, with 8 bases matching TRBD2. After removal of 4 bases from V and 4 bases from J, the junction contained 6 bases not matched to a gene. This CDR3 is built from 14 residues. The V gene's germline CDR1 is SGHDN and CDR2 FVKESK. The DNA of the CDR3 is TGTGCCAGCAGCCTTGGCGGCGGGAGGTACGAGCAGTACTTC. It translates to CASSLGGGRYEQYF. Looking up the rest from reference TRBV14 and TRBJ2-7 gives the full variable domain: EAGVTQFPSHSVIEKGQTVTLRCDPISGHDNLYWYRRVMGKEIKFLLHFVKESKQDESGMPNNRFLAERTGGTYSTLKVQPAELEDSGVYFCASSLGGGRYEQYFGPGTRLTVT.

The CDR3 bases are TGTGCCAGCAGCCAAGTCGGCGGGACAGGGTTGAATTCACCCCTCCACTTT. Residues: CASSQVGGTGLNSPLHF. V gene TRBV14 combines with J gene TRBJ1-6; 9 bases map to TRBD1. Trimming removed 1 base from V and 7 bases from J; junction bases left unmatched: 8. The CDR3 is 17 amino acids. Germline CDR1 SGHDN, CDR2 FVKESK.

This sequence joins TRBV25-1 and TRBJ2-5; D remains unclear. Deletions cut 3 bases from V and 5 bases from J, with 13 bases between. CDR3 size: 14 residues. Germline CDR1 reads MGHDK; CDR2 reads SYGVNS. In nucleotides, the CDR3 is TGTGCCAGCAGTGAGAACCTCATGAGGGAGACCCAGTACTTC. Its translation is CASSENLMRETQYF.

In DNA, the CDR3 is TGTGCCAGTAGTCCGATGACAGGGAACTACGAGCAGTACTTC. Translated: CASSPMTGNYEQYF. This chain joins TRBV19 and TRBJ2-7, with 7 bases fitting TRBD1. V trimming: 5 bases; J trimming: 3 bases; junction bases outside the gene matches: 7. The CDR3 is 14 amino acids. Germline assignment: CDR1 LNHDA and CDR2 SQIVND (reference sequence).

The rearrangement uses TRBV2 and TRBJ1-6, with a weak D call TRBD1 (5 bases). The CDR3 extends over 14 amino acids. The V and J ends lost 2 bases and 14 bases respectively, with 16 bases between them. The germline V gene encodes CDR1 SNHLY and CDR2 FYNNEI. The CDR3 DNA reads TGTGCCAGCAGTGAACAGGGTCCGGGCGGATCCCTCCACTTT. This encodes CASSEQGPGGSLHF.

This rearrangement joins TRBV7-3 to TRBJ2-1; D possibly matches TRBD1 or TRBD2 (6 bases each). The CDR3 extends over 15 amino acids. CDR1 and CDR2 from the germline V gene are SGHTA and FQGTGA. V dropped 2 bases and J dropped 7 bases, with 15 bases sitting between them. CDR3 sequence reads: CASSLLIGGRNEQFF. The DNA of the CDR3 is TGTGCCAGCAGCTTATTAATCGGGGGCCGGAATGAGCAGTTCTTC.

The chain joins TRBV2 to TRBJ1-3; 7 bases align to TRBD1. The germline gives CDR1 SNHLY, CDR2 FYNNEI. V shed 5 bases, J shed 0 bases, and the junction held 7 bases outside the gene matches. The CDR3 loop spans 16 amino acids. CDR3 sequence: CASSPFRQGSGNTIYF. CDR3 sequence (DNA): TGTGCCAGCAGTCCTTTCCGACAGGGCTCTGGAAACACCATATATTTT.

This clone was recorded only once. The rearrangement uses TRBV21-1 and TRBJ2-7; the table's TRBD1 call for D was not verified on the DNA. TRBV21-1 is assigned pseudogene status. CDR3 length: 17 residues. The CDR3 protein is CASSAFGTADLSYEQYF. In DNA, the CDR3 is TGTGCCAGCAGCGCGTTCGGGACAGCTGACCTCTCCTACGAGCAGTACTTC.

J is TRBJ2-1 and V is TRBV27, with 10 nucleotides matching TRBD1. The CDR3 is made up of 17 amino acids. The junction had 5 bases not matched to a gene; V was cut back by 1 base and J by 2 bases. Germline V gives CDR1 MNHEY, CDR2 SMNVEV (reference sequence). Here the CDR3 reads CASSLLYGTGAYNEQFF. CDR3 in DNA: TGTGCCAGCAGTTTATTGTATGGGACAGGGGCCTACAATGAGCAGTTCTTC.

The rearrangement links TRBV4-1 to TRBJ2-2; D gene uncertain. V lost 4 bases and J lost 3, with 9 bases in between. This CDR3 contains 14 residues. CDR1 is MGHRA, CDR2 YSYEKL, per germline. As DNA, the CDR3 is TGCGCCAGCAGCCGTAACGGGTACACCGGGGAGCTGTTTTTT. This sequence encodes CASSRNGYTGELFF.